This T cell receptor (beta chain) was identified during a study of Ad26.COV2.S vaccination and SARS-CoV-2 variants. Of note for this clone: Its matching antigen is unknown.

Study-wide results and limits: Considerable breadth of spike-specific CD8+ and CD4+ T cell responses has reportedly been documented following vaccination. Assessments of TCR breadth and depth may have underestimated the total T cell responses. Placebo and vaccine recipients had non-spike TCR breadth that was similar. Individuals receiving vaccine had higher spike-specific TCR breadth than placebo recipients did.

Produced via immunoSEQ multiplex PCR; TCRdb's table is partial and in-frame only. The table lists some 39,000 clones, around 83% of them singletons. The source of this sequence is a human donor who had recovered from COVID-19. The sample was peripheral blood, taken after recovery from COVID-19.

The CDR3 loop reads CASSTLDNEQFF. The CDR3 nucleotides read TGTGCCAGTAGTACTTTGGACAATGAGCAGTTCTTC. The chain uses TRBV19 and TRBJ2-1; D call uncertain. The CDR3 runs 12 residues. V was trimmed by 4 bases and J by 5 bases, leaving 6 bases between them. Germline loops: CDR1 LNHDA, CDR2 SQIVND (reference sequence). Using reference TRBV19 and TRBJ2-1 for the parts outside the CDR3, the full variable domain is DGGITQSPKYLFRKEGQNVTLSCEQNLNHDAMYWYRQDPGQGLRLIYYSQIVNDFQKGDIAEGYSVSREKKESFPLTVTSAQKNPTAFYLCASSTLDNEQFFGPGTRLTVL.